One sample yielded the 14 T cell receptor beta chains listed below, sequenced in a study of cytomegalovirus exposure and HLA in healthy donors. The study ran its PCR with 60 Vbeta and 13 Jbeta primers. This table comes from immunoSEQ multiplex PCR, and its TCRdb copy is limited to in-frame clones, with some not included. This sample carries about 150,000 clones, around three quarters of them seen once, and the ten largest clones take roughly 2.1%. The sample comprised PBMCs. The receptors were gathered from a man aged 35-49 years in good health and CMV-seronegative.

V gene TRBV5-6 combines with J gene TRBJ2-5, with TRBD1 as a possible D gene (5 bases). There are 15 residues in the CDR3. The V end lost 0 bases, the J end lost 1 base, and 10 bases lay between the germline ends. Germline values: CDR1 SGHDT, CDR2 YYEEEE. The CDR3 reads CASSLGYRTQETQYF. CDR3 nucleotide sequence: TGTGCCAGCAGCTTGGGGTACAGGACCCAAGAGACCCAGTACTTC. The full variable domain, with the rest looked up from reference TRBV5-6 and TRBJ2-5, is DAGVTQSPTHLIKTRGQQVTLRCSPKSGHDTVSWYQQALGQGPQFIFQYYEEEERQRGNFPDRFSGHQFPNYSSELNVNALLLGDSALYLCASSLGYRTQETQYFGPGTRLLVL.

This sequence joins TRBV19 and TRBJ1-5, with a tentative D call TRBD1 (5 bases). The germline V and J ends were trimmed by 5 bases and 3 bases, with 17 bases remaining between them. The germline V gene encodes CDR1 LNHDA and CDR2 SQIVND (reference sequence). This CDR3 spans 16 amino acids. CDR3 nucleotide sequence: TGTGCCAGTAGTCCTAATGTCAGGGCCCCCAATCAGCCCCAGCATTTT. This codes for CASSPNVRAPNQPQHF. Full variable domain (outside the CDR3, taken from reference TRBV19 and TRBJ1-5): DGGITQSPKYLFRKEGQNVTLSCEQNLNHDAMYWYRQDPGQGLRLIYYSQIVNDFQKGDIAEGYSVSREKKESFPLTVTSAQKNPTAFYLCASSPNVRAPNQPQHFGDGTRLSIL.

This sequence joins TRBV5-1 and TRBJ1-2, with D unresolved. Trimming stripped 2 bases from V and 5 bases from J, with 16 bases between. The CDR3 consists of 15 residues. The germline V gene encodes CDR1 SGHRS and CDR2 YFSETQ. The CDR3 bases are TGCGCCAGCAGCTTTACCCGGGCGGGAGCTTATGGCTACACCTTC. Translating gives CASSFTRAGAYGYTF.

The V call is TRBV4-1, the J call TRBJ2-5; maybe TRBD2 (6 bases). The CDR3 has 17 residues. Germline lookup yields CDR1 MGHRA and CDR2 YSYEKL. Trimming left V 1 base short and J 2 bases short, with 17 bases between. CDR3 nucleotides: TGCGCCAGCAGCCAAGGAACCGTACTAGCAGCACAAGAGACCCAGTACTTC. Residues: CASSQGTVLAAQETQYF.

V usage is TRBV5-4 and J usage is TRBJ2-1, with D tentatively TRBD2 (6 bases). Germline CDR1 and CDR2: SGHNT and YYREEE (reference sequence). V lost 9 bases and J lost 4, with 17 bases in between. The CDR3 extends over 14 amino acids. The CDR3 region has the DNA TGTGCCACCAATCCCAGCGGAGGGTACAATGAGCAGTTCTTC. It codes for CATNPSGGYNEQFF.

The chain links TRBV2 to TRBJ2-7, with D possibly being TRBD1 (6 bases). The germline gives CDR1 SNHLY, CDR2 FYNNEI. CDR3 length: 15 residues. Trimming cost V 6 bases and J 2 bases, with 17 bases left between them. CDR3 in amino acids: CASRYRVWSAYEQYF. In DNA form, the CDR3 reads TGTGCCAGCAGGTACAGGGTTTGGAGCGCCTACGAGCAGTACTTC.

The chain has TRBV30 and TRBJ1-2, with a tentative D call TRBD1 (6 bases). Per germline, CDR1 GTSNPN and CDR2 SVGIG (reference sequence). This CDR3 has 14 residues. The V gene lost 0 bases and the J gene lost 4 bases, with 12 bases spanning the gap. CDR3 region: CAWSVGQRAYGYTF. The CDR3 region has the DNA TGTGCCTGGAGTGTAGGACAGAGAGCCTATGGCTACACCTTC.

This clone was counted between two and nine times. V gene TRBV12-5 combines with J gene TRBJ2-5, with 9 bases matching TRBD1. Germline V CDR1 and CDR2: LGHNT, FRNRAP. CDR3 size: 14 residues. Germline trimming cut 8 bases from V and 2 bases from J; bases unmatched to any gene: 6. The chain's CDR3 is CASTSGTGQETQYF. The CDR3 DNA follows: TGTGCTAGTACCTCCGGGACAGGGCAAGAGACCCAGTACTTC.

V is TRBV6-9 and J is TRBJ1-6; D not certain. CDR3 length equals 14 residues. Trimming took 8 bases from V and 7 from J, leaving 15 bases between them. Germline values: CDR1 MNHGY, CDR2 SVAAGI. The CDR3 DNA reads TGTGCCAGCTGGATTGAACCGAGGAATTCACCCCTCCACTTT. Amino acid sequence: CASWIEPRNSPLHF.

The rearrangement joins TRBV5-1 to TRBJ2-7, with 9 nucleotides matching TRBD1. The CDR3 length is 16 residues. Trimming at V came to 4 bases and at J to 0 bases, leaving 8 bases not matched to a gene. Germline V gives CDR1 SGHRS, CDR2 YFSETQ. CDR3 residues: CASSTTWTGASYEQYF. The CDR3 DNA is TGCGCCAGCAGCACTACATGGACAGGGGCCTCCTACGAGCAGTACTTC.

The rearrangement joins TRBV30 to TRBJ1-3; 7 bases are shared with TRBD1. The ends lost 2 bases at V and 2 bases at J; junction bases unmatched: 3. Germline-derived CDR1 and CDR2 are GTSNPN and SVGIG (reference sequence). This CDR3 region has 14 residues. The DNA of the CDR3 is TGTGCCTGGAGTTGGGGGACAGCTGGAAACACCATATATTTT. This translates into CAWSWGTAGNTIYF. Variable domain in full (rest from reference TRBV30 and TRBJ1-3): SQTIHQWPATLVQPVGSPLSLECTVEGTSNPNLYWYRQAAGRGLQLLFYSVGIGQISSEVPQNLSASRPQDRQFILSSKKLLLSDSGFYLCAWSWGTAGNTIYFGEGSWLTVV.

The V call is TRBV7-8, the J call TRBJ1-2; 9 nucleotides agree with TRBD1. CDR1 and CDR2 from the germline V gene are SGHVS and FQNEAQ. The CDR3 length is 15 residues. The trim removed 6 bases at V and 5 bases at J, leaving 10 bases unmatched. CDR3 DNA sequence: TGTGCCAGCAGTTCGATTACAGGGGGCGCTTATGGCTACACCTTC. This codes for CASSSITGGAYGYTF.

V gene TRBV7-9 combines with J gene TRBJ2-3; tentatively, D is TRBD2 (7 bases). There are 14 residues in the CDR3. Germline lookup yields CDR1 SEHNR and CDR2 FQNEAQ (reference sequence). Trimming stripped 5 bases from V and 11 bases from J, with 20 bases between. In nucleotides, the CDR3 is TGTGCCAGCAGCCTCCTAGAAGGGGGGGTAGTGCAGTATTTT. Translating gives CASSLLEGGVVQYF.

The chain joins TRBV4-2 to TRBJ2-5; possible D gene TRBD1, 6 bases. Germline V gene data show CDR1 as LGHNA and CDR2 as YNFKEQ. The CDR3 runs to 16 residues. V shed 0 bases and J shed 4 bases, with 15 bases lying between them. The CDR3: CASSQDGGAGGETQYF. DNA of the CDR3: TGTGCCAGCAGCCAAGATGGGGGCGCTGGCGGAGAGACCCAGTACTTC.